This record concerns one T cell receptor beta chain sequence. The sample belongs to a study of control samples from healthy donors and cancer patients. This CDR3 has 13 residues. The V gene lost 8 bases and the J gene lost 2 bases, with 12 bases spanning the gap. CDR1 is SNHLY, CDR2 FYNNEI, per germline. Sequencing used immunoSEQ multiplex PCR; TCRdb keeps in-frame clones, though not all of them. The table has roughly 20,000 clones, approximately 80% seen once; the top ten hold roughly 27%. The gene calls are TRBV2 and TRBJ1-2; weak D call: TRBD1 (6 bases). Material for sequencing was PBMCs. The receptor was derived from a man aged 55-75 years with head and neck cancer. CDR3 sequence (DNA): TGTGCCAGCGGGGGGGCGCTGAACTATGGCTACACCTTC. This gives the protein CASGGALNYGYTF.